This T cell receptor beta chain was sequenced in a study of PD-1 blockade in classical Hodgkin lymphoma (dated by TCRdb to the early 2020s). General notes on the study: Nivolumab dosing was 3 mg/kg intravenously every 2 weeks, continuing until either disease progression or unacceptable toxicity. A peripheral blood immune signature of response to PD-1 blockade in classical Hodgkin lymphoma was defined using TCR beta sequencing and CyTOF. Study-level results and caveats: The study was restricted to a single clinical trial cohort, and the causes of repertoire differences, possibly disease activity or prior therapy, were left undefined. CD4+ but not CD8+ TCR diversity rose significantly by C4D1 (p=0.0027 vs p=0.16), most apparent in complete responders (p=0.02). Baseline TCR diversity was reported to be lower in newly diagnosed patients than in healthy donors, and even lower in relapsed/refractory patients. Lower diversity was observed in patients in whom nivolumab was started less than 1 year after ASCT, and these patients were excluded from later analyses so that confounding by immune reconstitution would be avoided. Among trial patients, those achieving complete response had baseline diversity similar to that of newly diagnosed patients, while diversity was significantly lower in partial responders and progressors.

Genomic DNA was isolated using the Qiagen DNeasy kit from unsorted PBMCs as well as from negatively selected CD4+ and CD8+ fractions. Using primers that anneal to V and J segments, immunoSEQ multiplex PCR amplified the TCR beta CDR3 regions. A synthetic immune receptor repertoire was used to minimize amplification bias, and any remaining bias was removed computationally after sequencing. In the paper's pipeline: Custom Python scripts were used to quantify repertoire diversity as the Shannon entropy index. Unsorted, CD4+ and CD8+ repertoires were examined separately, except in combined analyses, for which CD4+ and CD8+ sequences were merged in silico. Clonal expansion was defined as a frequency increase of at least 2-fold after treatment compared with C1D1, and clones undetected at baseline were assigned a pseudocount of 0.5. Singleton clones were defined as clones with 0 or 1 copy at C1D1, and non-singleton clones were defined as clones with 2 or more copies. Clones expanded in unsorted samples were labelled as CD4+, CD8+ or unknown by matching protein sequences in sorted samples from the same patient. Wilcoxon tests were applied to paired samples to test diversity changes from C1D1 to C4D1. TCRdb holds this immuneACCESS table with in-frame rearrangements only. Some clones are missing; in checked studies, unresolved V genes explain under half, and the rest has no known cause. That table supplies the V and J calls and clone size; D and trimming were determined from the DNA. A total of tens of thousands of clones appear in this sample, roughly 87% of them only once. Approximately 8.4% of the sample lies in the top ten.

In this sample, this clone turned up a few times. Its antigen is not yet known. The record has no base qualities; no much larger clone is one base away. Based on the germline V gene, the CDR1 and CDR2 sequences are MNHEY and SVGAGI. The CDR3 spans 14 residues, from the cysteine through the phenylalanine. CDR3 DNA is the only sequence kept; it has 42 bases, read in frame from the first base. V and J lose 3 bases and 7 bases, and a span of 15 bases separates them. Taken with the paper, the label for time point translates to: cycle 4 day 1 (C4D1), after 5 to 7 weeks of nivolumab. Every trial patient had relapsed after autologous stem cell transplantation, and cohorts A, B and C differed in prior brentuximab vedotin exposure. The trial cohort included 55 to 60 patients with relapsed/refractory classical Hodgkin lymphoma, and each patient had a best overall response of complete response, partial response or progressive disease. In the multi-cohort phase II CheckMate 205 trial, trial patients received single-agent nivolumab. An independent review committee assessed best overall response by applying the 2007 International Working Group response criteria. Trial PBMCs were obtained immediately prior to nivolumab initiation (C1D1) and on therapy at cycle 2 day 1 and cycle 4 day 1. After peripheral blood was drawn into 8 mL Vacutainer Cell Preparation Tubes, PBMCs were isolated by centrifugation and then cryopreserved.

The sequenced sample was peripheral blood mononuclear cells (PBMCs), obtained before the fourth cycle of nivolumab. This clonotype was sampled from a human donor with classical Hodgkin lymphoma. The V and J segments used are TRBV6-5 and TRBJ1-1; the D region possibly corresponds to TRBD1 (5 bases align). The nucleotide sequence reads TGTGCCAGCAGTTATTTAGGGACCGACTATGAAGCTTTCTTT. This gives the protein CASSYLGTDYEAFF.